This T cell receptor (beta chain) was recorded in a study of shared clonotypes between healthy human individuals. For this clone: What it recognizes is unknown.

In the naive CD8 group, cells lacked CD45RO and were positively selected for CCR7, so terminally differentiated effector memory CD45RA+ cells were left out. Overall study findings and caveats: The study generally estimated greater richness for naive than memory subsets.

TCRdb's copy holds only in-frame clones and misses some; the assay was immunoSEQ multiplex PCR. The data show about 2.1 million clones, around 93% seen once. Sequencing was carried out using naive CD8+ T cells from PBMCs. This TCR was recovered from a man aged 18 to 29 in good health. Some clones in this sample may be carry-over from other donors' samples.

CDR3 in amino acids: CASSLGSVQMTYNEQFF. The CDR3 DNA sequence: TGTGCCAGCAGCTTAGGATCGGTCCAGATGACCTACAATGAGCAGTTCTTC. V and J are TRBV11-1 and TRBJ2-1; D not certain. Trimming took 1 base from V and 2 from J, leaving 15 bases between them. The length of the CDR3 is 17 residues. Germline CDR1 SGHAT, CDR2 FQDESV (reference sequence).